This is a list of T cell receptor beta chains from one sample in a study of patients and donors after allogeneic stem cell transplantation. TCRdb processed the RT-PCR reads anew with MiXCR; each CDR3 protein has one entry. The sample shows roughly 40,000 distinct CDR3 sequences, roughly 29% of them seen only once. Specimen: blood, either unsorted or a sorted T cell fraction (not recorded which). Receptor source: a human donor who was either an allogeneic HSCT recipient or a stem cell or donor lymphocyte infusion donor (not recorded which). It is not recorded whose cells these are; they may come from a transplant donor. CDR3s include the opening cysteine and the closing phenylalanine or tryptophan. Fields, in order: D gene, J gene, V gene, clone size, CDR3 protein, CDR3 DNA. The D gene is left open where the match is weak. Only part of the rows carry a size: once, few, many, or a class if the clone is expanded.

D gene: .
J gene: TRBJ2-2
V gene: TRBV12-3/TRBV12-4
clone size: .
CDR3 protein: CASSLRRAPGELFF
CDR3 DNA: TGTGCCAGCAGTTTACGCAGGGCCCCCGGGGAGCTGTTTTTT

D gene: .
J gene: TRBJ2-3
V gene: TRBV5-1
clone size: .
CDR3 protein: CASSLAIGADTQYF
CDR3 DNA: TGCGCCAGCAGCTTGGCCATAGGGGCCGATACGCAGTATTTT

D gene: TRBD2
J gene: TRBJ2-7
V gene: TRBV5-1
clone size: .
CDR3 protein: CASRSGLGEVYEQYF
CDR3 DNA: TGCGCCAGCAGATCGGGACTAGGGGAGGTCTACGAGCAGTACTTC

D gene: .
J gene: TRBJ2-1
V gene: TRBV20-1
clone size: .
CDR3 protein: CSARPAGSTYNEQFF
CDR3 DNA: TGCAGTGCTAGACCCGCGGGCTCGACCTACAATGAGCAGTTCTTC

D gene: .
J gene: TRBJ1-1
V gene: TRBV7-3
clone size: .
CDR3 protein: CASSLQGGNTEAFF
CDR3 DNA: TGTGCCAGCAGCTTACAGGGAGGGAACACTGAAGCTTTCTTT

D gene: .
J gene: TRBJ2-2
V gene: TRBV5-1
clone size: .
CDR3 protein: CASSLVREKLGELFF
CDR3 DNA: TGCGCCAGCAGCTTGGTCCGGGAGAAGCTCGGGGAGCTGTTTTTT

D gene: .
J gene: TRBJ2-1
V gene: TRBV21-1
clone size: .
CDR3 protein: CASSTLRDQDNEQFF
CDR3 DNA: TGTGCCAGCAGCACCCTCCGGGATCAAGACAATGAGCAGTTCTTC

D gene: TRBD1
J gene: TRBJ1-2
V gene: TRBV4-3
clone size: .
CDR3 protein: CASSRLRGQGHGYTF
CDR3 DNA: TGCGCCAGCAGCCGGCTGAGGGGACAGGGGCATGGCTACACCTTC

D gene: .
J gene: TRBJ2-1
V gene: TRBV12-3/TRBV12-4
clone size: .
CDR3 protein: CASSPISLRGNEQFF
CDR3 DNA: TGTGCCAGCAGTCCAATCTCCTTAAGGGGCAATGAGCAGTTCTTC

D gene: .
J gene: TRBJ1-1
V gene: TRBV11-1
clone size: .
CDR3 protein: CASSLRDRAEAFF
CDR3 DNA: TGTGCCAGCAGCTTACGGGATAGAGCTGAAGCTTTCTTT

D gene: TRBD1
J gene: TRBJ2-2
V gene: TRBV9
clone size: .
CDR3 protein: CASSVQGAGELFF
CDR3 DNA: TGTGCCAGCAGCGTACAGGGGGCCGGGGAGCTGTTTTTT

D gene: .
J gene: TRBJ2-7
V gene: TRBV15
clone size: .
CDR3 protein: CATSRYRENEQYF
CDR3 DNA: TGTGCCACCAGCAGGTACCGGGAAAACGAGCAGTACTTC

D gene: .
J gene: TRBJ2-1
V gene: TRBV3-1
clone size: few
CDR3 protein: CASSQRGRDNEQFF
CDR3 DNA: TGTGCCAGCAGCCAACGTGGGAGAGACAATGAGCAGTTCTTC

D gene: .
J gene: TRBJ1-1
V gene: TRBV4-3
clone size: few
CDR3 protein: CASSQGDYTAFF
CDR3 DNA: TGCGCCAGCAGCCAAGGAGACTACACAGCTTTCTTT

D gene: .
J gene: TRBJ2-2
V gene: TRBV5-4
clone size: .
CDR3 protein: CASSSPGSGTGELFF
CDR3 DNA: TGTGCCAGCAGCTCCCCCGGGAGCGGCACCGGGGAGCTGTTTTTT

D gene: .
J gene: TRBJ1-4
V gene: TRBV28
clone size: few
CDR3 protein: CASSLPREKLFF
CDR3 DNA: TGTGCCAGCAGCCTGCCCCGAGAAAAACTGTTTTTT

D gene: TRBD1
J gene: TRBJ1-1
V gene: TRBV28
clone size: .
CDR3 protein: CASRGEGQVTEAFF
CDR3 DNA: TGTGCTAGCAGGGGGGAGGGGCAGGTCACTGAAGCTTTCTTT